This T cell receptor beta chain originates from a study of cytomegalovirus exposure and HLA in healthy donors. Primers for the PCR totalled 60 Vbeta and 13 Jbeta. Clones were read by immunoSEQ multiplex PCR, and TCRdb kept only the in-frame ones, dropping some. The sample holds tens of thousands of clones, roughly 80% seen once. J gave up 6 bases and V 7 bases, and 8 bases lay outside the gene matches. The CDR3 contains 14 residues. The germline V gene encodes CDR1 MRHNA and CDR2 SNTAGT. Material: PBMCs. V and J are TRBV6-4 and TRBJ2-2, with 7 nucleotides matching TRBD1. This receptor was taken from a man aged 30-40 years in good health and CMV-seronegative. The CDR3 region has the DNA TGTGCCAGCACCCTGGGGACAGAGGCCGGGGAGCTGTTTTTT. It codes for CASTLGTEAGELFF.